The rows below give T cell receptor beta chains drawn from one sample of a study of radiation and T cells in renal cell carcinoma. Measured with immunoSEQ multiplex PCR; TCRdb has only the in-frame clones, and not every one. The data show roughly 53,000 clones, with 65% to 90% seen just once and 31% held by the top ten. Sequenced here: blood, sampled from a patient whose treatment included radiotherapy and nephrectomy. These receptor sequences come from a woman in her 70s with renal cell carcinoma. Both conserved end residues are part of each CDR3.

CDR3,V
CASSGGDFVTGELFF,TRBV5-1
CASSLNGEQYF,TRBV5-1
CSGKTGTADEKLFF,TRBV29-1
CASTGGQGVYEQYF,TRBV21-1
CASSLEGGRAETQYF,TRBV7-6
CATSRSGAVGTEAFF,TRBV15
CSVDPGASTDTQYF,TRBV29-1
CASSVGWPSYEQYF,TRBV6-6
CASSLGAGDSPLHF,TRBV5-4
CASSPNRRLSYTF,TRBV27
CASSSGQGAGFSYGYTF,TRBV13
CASRRPTGEAFF,TRBV27
CASSLQSSYEQYF,TRBV5-5
CASSNGGYNSPLHF,TRBV7-3
CASSDRLAGGDEQFF,TRBV7-2
CASIYDGVYNSPLHF,TRBV5-8
CASSISGSRRTGELFF,TRBV7-9
CASSDGSTDTQYF,TRBV5-1
CASSSGGSEQYF,TRBV11-2
CASSLDGRGGSEELFF,TRBV11-3
CASSLSGGLGMNTEAFF,TRBV27
CASTGNRDNSYGYTF,TRBV19
CASSPTAGGYNEQFF,TRBV5-1
CASSADSPLHF,TRBV6-4
CASSIALAGGQETQYF,TRBV19